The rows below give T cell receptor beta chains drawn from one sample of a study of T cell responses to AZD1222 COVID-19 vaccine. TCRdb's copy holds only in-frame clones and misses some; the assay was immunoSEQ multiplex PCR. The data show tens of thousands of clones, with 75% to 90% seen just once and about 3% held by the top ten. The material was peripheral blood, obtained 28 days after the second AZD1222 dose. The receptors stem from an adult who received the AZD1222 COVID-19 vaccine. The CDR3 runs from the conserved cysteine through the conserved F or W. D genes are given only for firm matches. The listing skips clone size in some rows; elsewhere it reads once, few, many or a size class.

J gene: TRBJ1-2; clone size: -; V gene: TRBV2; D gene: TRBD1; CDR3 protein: CASRERQGAGYGYTF; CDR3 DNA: TGTGCCAGCAGGGAACGACAGGGGGCGGGCTATGGCTACACCTTC
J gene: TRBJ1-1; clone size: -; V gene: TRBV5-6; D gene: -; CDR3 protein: CASSSIPGTTLNTEAFF; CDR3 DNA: TGTGCCAGCAGCTCCATCCCCGGGACAACCCTGAACACTGAAGCTTTCTTT
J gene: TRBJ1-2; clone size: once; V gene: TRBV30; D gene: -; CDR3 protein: CAWSVRGVGNYGYTF; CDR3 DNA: TGTGCCTGGAGTGTACGGGGGGTGGGTAACTATGGCTACACCTTC
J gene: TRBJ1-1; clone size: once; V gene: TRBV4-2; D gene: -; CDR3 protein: CASSQGVGAFF; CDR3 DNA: TGTGCCAGCAGCCAAGGTGTCGGGGCTTTCTTT
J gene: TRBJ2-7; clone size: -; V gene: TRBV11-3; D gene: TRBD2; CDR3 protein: CASLSLAGVYEQYF; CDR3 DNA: TGTGCCAGCCTGTCCCTAGCGGGTGTATACGAGCAGTACTTC
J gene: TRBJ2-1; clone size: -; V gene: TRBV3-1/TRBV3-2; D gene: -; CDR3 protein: CASSQDALRPNEQFF; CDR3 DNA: TGTGCCAGCAGCCAAGATGCCCTCAGGCCCAATGAGCAGTTCTTC
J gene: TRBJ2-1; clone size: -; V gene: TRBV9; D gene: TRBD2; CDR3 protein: CASSTGLAGFTSSYNEQFF; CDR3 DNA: TGTGCCAGCAGCACGGGACTAGCGGGGTTTACAAGCTCCTACAATGAGCAGTTCTTC
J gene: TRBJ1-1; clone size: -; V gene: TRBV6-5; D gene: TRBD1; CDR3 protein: CASSRVDRAEAFF; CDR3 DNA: TGTGCCAGCAGCCGCGTGGACAGGGCTGAAGCTTTCTTT
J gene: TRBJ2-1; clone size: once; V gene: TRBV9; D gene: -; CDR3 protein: CASSVEGGTYNEQFF; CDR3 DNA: TGTGCCAGCAGCGTAGAGGGCGGGACCTACAATGAGCAGTTCTTC
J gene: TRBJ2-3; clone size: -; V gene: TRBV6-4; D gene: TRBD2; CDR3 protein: CASSDRGGSPDTQYF; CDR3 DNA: TGTGCCAGCAGTGACCGGGGCGGGAGTCCAGATACGCAGTATTTT